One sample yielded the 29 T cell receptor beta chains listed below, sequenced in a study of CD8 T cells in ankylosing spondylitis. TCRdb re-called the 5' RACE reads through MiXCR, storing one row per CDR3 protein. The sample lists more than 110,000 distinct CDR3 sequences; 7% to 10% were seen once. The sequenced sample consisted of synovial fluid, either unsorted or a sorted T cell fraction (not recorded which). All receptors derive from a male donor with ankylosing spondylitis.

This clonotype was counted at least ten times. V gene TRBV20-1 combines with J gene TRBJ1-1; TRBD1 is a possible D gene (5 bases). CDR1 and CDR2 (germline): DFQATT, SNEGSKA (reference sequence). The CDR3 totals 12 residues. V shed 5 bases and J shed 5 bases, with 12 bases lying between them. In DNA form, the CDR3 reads TGCAGTGCTCCCGACAGTCCAACTGAAGCTTTCTTT. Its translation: CSAPDSPTEAFF.

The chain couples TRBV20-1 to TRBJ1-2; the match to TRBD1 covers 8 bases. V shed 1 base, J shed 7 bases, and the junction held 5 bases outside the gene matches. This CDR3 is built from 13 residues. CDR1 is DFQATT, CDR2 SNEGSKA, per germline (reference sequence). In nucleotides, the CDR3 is TGCAGTGCTAGAGTACAGGGGGACCGTGGCTACACCTTC. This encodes CSARVQGDRGYTF.

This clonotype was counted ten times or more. CDR3 coding DNA: TGCGCCAGCAGCAGACTAGCGGAACGTAGGGATACGCAGTATTTT. Protein product: CASSRLAERRDTQYF. The gene calls are TRBV5-1 and TRBJ2-3, with TRBD2 matching over 9 bases. Germline CDR1 is SGHRS and CDR2 is YFSETQ. The CDR3 has 15 amino acids. V dropped 4 bases and J dropped 6; count of bases not matched to a gene: 9. Full variable domain (rest looked up from reference TRBV5-1 and TRBJ2-3): KAGVTQTPRYLIKTRGQQVTLSCSPISGHRSVSWYQQTPGQGLQFLFEYFSETQRNKGNFPGRFSGRQFSNSRSEMNVSTLELGDSALYLCASSRLAERRDTQYFGPGTRLTVL.

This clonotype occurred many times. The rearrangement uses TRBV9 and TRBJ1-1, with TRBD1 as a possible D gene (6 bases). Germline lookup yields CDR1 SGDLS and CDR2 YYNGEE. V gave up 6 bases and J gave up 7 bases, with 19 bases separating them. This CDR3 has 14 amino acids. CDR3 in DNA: TGTGCCAGCACCCTAATACAGGGTAAGGTTGAAGCTTTCTTT. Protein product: CASTLIQGKVEAFF.

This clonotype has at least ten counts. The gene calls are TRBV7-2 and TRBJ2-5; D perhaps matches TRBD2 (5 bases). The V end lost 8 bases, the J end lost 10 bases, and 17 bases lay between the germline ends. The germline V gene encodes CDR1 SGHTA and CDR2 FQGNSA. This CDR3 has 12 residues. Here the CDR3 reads CASLDRGLYQYF. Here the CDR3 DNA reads TGTGCCAGCCTCGACCGGGGTTTGTACCAGTACTTC.

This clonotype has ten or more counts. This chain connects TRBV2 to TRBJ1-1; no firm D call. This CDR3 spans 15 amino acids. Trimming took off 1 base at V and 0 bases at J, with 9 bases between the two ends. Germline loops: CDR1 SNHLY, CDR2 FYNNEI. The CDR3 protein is CASSEDAAMNTEAFF. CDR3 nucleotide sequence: TGTGCCAGCAGTGAAGATGCGGCTATGAACACTGAAGCTTTCTTT.

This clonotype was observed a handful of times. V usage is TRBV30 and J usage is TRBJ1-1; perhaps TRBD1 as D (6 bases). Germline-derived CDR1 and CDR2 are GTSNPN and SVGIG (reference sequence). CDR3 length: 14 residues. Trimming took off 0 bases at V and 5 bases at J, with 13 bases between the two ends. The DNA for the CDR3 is TGTGCCTGGAGTGTTAAGGGGGGCAGGACTGAAGCTTTCTTT. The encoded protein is CAWSVKGGRTEAFF.

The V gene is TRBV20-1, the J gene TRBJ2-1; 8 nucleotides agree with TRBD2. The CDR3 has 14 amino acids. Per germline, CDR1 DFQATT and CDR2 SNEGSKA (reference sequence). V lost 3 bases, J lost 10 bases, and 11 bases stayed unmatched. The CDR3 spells CSARIAGLDLEQFF. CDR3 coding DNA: TGCAGTGCTAGGATAGCGGGGCTCGACCTAGAGCAGTTCTTC.

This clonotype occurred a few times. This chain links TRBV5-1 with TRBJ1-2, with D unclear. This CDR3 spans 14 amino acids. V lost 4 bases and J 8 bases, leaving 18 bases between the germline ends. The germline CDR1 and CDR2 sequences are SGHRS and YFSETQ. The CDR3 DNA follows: TGCGCCAGCAGCCCCCTGCCGGGTATTGGCGGCTACACCTTC. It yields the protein CASSPLPGIGGYTF.

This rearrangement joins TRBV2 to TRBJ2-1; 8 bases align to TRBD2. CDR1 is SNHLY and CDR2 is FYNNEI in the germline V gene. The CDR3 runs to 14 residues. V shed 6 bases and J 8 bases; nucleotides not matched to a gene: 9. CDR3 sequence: CASSKLAVGDEQFF. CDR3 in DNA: TGTGCCAGCAGCAAACTAGCGGTAGGGGATGAGCAGTTCTTC. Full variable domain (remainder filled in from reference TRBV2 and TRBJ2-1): EPEVTQTPSHQVTQMGQEVILRCVPISNHLYFYWYRQILGQKVEFLVSFYNNEISEKSEIFDDQFSVERPDGSNFTLKIRSTKLEDSAMYFCASSKLAVGDEQFFGPGTRLTVL.

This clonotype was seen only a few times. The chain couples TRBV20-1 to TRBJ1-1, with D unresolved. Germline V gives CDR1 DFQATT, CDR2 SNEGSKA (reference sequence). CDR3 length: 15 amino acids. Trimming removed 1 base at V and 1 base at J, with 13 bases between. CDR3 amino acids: CSARAPSLGNTEAFF. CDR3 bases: TGCAGTGCTAGAGCGCCCTCCCTGGGGAACACTGAAGCTTTCTTT.

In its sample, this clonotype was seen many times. The chain's CDR3 is CASSPQGALGANVLTF. The CDR3 DNA reads as TGTGCCAGCAGCCCACAGGGGGCGCTTGGGGCCAACGTCCTGACTTTC. This chain links TRBV12-3 or TRBV12-4 with TRBJ2-6, with 9 bases lining up with TRBD1. CDR3 size: 16 residues. J lost 3 bases, V lost 6 bases, and 6 bases had no gene match.

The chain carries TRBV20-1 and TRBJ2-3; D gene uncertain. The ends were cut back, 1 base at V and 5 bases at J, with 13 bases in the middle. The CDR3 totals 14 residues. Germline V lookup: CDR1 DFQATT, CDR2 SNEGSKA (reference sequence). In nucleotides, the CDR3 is TGCAGTGCTAGAGGACTTGCGTTAGGAGATACGCAGTATTTT. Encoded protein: CSARGLALGDTQYF.

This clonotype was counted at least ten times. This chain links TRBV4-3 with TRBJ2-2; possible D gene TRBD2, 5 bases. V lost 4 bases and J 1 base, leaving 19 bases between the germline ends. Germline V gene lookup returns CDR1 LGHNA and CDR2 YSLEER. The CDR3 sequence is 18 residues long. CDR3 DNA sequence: TGCGCCAGCAGCCGCTACAGCCCCCGGACTGAGAACACCGGGGAGCTGTTTTTT. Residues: CASSRYSPRTENTGELFF.

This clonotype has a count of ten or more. CDR3 sequence reads: CASSPSLQGVTGYTF. The CDR3 bases are TGTGCCAGCAGCCCATCCCTCCAGGGCGTAACAGGCTACACCTTC. The chain couples TRBV7-9 to TRBJ1-2; D possibly corresponds to TRBD1 (5 bases). V lost 5 bases, J lost 8 bases, and 21 bases lay in between. CDR1 and CDR2 from the germline V gene are SEHNR and FQNEAQ (reference sequence). The CDR3 runs 15 residues.

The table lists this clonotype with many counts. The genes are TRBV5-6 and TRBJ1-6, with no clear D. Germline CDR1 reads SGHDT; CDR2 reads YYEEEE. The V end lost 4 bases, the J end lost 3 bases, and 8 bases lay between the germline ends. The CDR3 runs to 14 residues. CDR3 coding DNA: TGTGCCAGCAGCCCCGGCAGCTATAATTCACCCCTCCACTTT. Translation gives CASSPGSYNSPLHF.

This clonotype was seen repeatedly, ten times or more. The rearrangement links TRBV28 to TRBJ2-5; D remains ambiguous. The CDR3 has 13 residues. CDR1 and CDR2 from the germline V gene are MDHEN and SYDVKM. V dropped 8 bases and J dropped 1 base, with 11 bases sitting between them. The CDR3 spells CASSRHSQETQYF. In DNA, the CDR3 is TGTGCCAGCTCGCGACATTCCCAAGAGACCCAGTACTTC.

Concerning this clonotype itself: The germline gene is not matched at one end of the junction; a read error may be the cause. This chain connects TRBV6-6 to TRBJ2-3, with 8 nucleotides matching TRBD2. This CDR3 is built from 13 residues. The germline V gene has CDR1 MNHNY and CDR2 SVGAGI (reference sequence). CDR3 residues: CASSFESGGHHLF. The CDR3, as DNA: TGTGCCAGCAGCTTCGAAAGCGGGGGCCACCACCTTTTT.

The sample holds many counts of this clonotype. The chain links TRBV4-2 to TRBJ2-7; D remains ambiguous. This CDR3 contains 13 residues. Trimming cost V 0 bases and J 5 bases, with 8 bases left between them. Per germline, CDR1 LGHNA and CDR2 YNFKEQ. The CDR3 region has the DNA TGTGCCAGCAGCCAAGATCCCCAGGACGAGCAGTACTTC. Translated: CASSQDPQDEQYF.

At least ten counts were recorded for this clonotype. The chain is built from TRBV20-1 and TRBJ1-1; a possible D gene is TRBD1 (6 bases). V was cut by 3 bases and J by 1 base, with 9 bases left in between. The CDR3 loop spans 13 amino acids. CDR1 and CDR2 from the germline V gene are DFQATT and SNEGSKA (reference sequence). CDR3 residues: CSARKQGNTEAFF. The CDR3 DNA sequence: TGCAGTGCTAGGAAACAGGGGAACACTGAAGCTTTCTTT.

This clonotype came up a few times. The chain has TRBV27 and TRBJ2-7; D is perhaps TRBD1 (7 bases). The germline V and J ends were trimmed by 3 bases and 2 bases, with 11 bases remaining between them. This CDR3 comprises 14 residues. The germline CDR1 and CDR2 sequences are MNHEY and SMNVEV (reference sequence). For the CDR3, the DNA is TGTGCCAGCAGTTTCCAGGGGGGAGCCTACGAGCAGTACTTC. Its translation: CASSFQGGAYEQYF.

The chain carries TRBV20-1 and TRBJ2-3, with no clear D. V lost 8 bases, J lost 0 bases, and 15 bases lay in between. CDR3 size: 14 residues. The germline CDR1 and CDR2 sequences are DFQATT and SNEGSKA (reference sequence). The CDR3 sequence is CSLGEDPSTDTQYF. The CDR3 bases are TGCAGTTTGGGCGAGGACCCAAGCACAGATACGCAGTATTTT.

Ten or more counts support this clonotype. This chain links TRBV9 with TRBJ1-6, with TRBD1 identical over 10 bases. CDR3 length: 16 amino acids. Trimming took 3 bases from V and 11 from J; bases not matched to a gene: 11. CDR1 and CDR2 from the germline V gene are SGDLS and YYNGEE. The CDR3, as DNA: TGTGCCAGCAGCGGCGGAGGGACAGGGGCTGTGGCACCCCTCCACTTT. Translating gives CASSGGGTGAVAPLHF.

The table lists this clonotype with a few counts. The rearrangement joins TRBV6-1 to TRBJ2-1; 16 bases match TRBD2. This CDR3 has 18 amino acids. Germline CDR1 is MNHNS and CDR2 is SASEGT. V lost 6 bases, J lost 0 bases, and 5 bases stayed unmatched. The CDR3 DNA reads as TGTGCCAGCAGGTCGGGACTAGCGGGAGGGCCCTCCTACAATGAGCAGTTCTTC. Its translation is CASRSGLAGGPSYNEQFF.

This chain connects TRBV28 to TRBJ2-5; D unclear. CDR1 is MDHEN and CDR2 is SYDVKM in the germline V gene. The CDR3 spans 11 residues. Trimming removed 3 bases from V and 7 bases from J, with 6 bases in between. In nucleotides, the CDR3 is TGTGCCAGCAGTTTCCGGTGGACCCAGTACTTC. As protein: CASSFRWTQYF.

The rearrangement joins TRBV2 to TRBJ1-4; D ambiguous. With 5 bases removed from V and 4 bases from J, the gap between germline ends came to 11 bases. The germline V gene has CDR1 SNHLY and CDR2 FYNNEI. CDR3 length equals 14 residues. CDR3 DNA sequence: TGTGCCAGCAGTACCGGGAGGGATAATGAAAAACTGTTTTTT. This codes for CASSTGRDNEKLFF.

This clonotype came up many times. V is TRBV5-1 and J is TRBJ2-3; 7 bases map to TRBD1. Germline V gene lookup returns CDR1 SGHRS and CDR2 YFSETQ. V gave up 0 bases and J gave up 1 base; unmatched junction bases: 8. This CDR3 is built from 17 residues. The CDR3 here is CASSLEPQGVGTDTQYF. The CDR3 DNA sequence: TGCGCCAGCAGCTTGGAGCCCCAGGGGGTCGGCACAGATACGCAGTATTTT.

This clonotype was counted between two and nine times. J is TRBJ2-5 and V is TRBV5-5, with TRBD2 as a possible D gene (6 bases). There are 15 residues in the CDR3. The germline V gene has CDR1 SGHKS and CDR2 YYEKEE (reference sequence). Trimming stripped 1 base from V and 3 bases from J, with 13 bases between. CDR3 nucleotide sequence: TGTGCCAGCAGCTTGCGCGGCTGGGGGGAAGAGACCCAGTACTTC. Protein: CASSLRGWGEETQYF.

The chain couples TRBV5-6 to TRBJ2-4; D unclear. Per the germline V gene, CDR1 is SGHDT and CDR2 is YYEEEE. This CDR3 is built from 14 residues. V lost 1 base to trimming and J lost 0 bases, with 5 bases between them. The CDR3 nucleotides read TGTGCCAGCAGCTTGATACTAGCCAAAAACATTCAGTACTTC. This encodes CASSLILAKNIQYF.